The source of this T cell receptor beta chain is a study of glioma-infiltrating T cells after dendritic cell vaccination (dated by TCRdb to between 2015 and 2016). Study-level background: A cohort of about 15 glioblastoma patients from Phase I and II dendritic cell vaccination trials was included, of whom 9 were newly diagnosed and 6 had recurrent disease. Autologous tumor lysate-pulsed dendritic cell vaccination was administered to the patients between the early 2000s and the early 2010s. In glioblastoma patients vaccinated with dendritic cells, deep sequencing of TCR beta CDR3 regions served to measure the amount of tumor-infiltrating lymphocytes and to compare repertoires between tumor and blood. Survival after dendritic cell vaccination was correlated with TCR sequencing metrics, including TIL content and tumor-blood repertoire overlap. Each patient got three intradermal injections of the dendritic cell vaccine, spaced at biweekly intervals, in the arm below the axilla. The vaccine consisted of monocyte-derived dendritic cells cultured less than 9 days with IL-4 and GM-CSF, then pulsed overnight with autologous tumor lysate. On the study overall, not on this receptor specifically: Higher estimated pretreatment TIL content predicted longer time to progression and overall survival after dendritic cell vaccination. No direct relationship between TCR clonality and survival was found, suggesting that a diverse polyclonal response may matter. The cohort was small and heterogeneous, with few patients having full blood and tumor sets and even fewer initial-recurrent tumor pairs. The three-group TCR overlap response model was characterized as speculative, and prospective validation of the model was stated to be required.

The immunoSEQ assay amplified TCRB CDR3 regions from about 2 micrograms of genomic DNA, or from all available DNA when less than that amount was available. The multiplex PCR employed 60 forward primers targeting TCR V beta segments and 13 reverse primers targeting J beta segments. Synthetic control templates were spiked into each sample at limiting dilution to estimate reads per starting template. The Illumina HiSeq System generated 87 bp sequencing reads. As for the authors' bioinformatics: PCR and sequencing errors were removed by merging closely related sequences with a nearest neighbor algorithm. TCR overlap was defined as the percentage of unique tumor TCR beta sequences that were also found in the peripheral blood of the same patient. TCRdb obtained this table from immuneACCESS and retained in-frame rearrangements with V and J assigned. These tables miss some clones; where compared with another copy, unresolved V genes account for less than half of the shortfall, and the remainder is unexplained. V and J calls and clone size are those listed in that table; D and trimming were worked out from the DNA. The table for this sample lists 35,000 to 40,000 clones; just under 85% of them were counted only once. The top ten clonotypes cover about 8% of the sample.

CDR1 and CDR2, per the germline V gene, are SGHRS and YFSETQ. Spanning cysteine to phenylalanine, the CDR3 consists of 14 amino acids. This entry keeps only the CDR3 DNA: 42 bases, framed from base 1. V is reduced by 0 bases and J by 3 bases, leaving a spacing of 8 bases between them. Comment on this clone: Its antigen is still unknown. Per-base quality was not reported, and no clone a single base away is much larger than it.

Selection of patients required sufficient residual fresh-frozen tumor tissue and over two years of available survival data. Molecular status otherwise varied across the glioblastoma patients, but none of them carried an isocitrate dehydrogenase mutation. PBMC collection took place before vaccination, two weeks after the third vaccination, and at tumor progression if progression occurred. Genomic DNA was extracted with the Qiagen DNeasy Blood extraction Kit. Sequenced material: blood, taken before dendritic cell vaccination. This TCR was sampled from a human donor with glioblastoma. The chain employs TRBV5-1 and TRBJ2-3, with the D gene not clear enough to name. Here is the DNA: TGCGCCAGCAGCTTGGCCGGAGCAACAGATACGCAGTATTTT. This yields the protein CASSLAGATDTQYF. The reference TRBV5-1 and TRBJ2-3 proteins fill in what lies around the CDR3, so the full variable domain reads KAGVTQTPRYLIKTRGQQVTLSCSPISGHRSVSWYQQTPGQGLQFLFEYFSETQRNKGNFPGRFSGRQFSNSRSEMNVSTLELGDSALYLCASSLAGATDTQYFGPGTRLTVL.